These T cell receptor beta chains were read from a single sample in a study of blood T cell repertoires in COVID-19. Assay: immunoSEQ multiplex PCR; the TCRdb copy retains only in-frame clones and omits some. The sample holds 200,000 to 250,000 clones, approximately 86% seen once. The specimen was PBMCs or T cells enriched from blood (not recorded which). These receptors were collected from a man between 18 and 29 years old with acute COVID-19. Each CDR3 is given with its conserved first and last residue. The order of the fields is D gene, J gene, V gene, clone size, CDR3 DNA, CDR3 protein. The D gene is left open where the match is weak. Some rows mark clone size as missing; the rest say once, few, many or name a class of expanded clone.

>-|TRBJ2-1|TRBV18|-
TGTGCCAGCTCATCTAATAACGTCGGCAATGAGCAGTTCTTC
CASSSNNVGNEQFF
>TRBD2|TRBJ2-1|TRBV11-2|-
TGTGCCAGCAGCTCCTTAGCGGGAGAGGTCATTGAGCAGTTCTTC
CASSSLAGEVIEQFF
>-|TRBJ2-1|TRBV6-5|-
TGTGCCAGTACCCCTCGGGGGGCACATGAGCAGTTCTTC
CASTPRGAHEQFF
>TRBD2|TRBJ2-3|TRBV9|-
TGTGCCAGCAGCGTAGAAACTAGCGGGAAGGCAGATACGCAGTATTTT
CASSVETSGKADTQYF
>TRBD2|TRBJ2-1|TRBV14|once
TGTGCCAGCAGCCGGACTAGCGGGAAGGTCGATGAGCAGTTCTTC
CASSRTSGKVDEQFF
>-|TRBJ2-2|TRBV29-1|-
TGCAGCGTTGTAAGAGACACCGGGGAGCTGTTTTTT
CSVVRDTGELFF
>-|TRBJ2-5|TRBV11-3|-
TGTGCCAGCATCACCGGCGCGACAGCTCAAGAGACCCAGTACTTC
CASITGATAQETQYF
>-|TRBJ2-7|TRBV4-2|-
TGTGCCAGCAGCCCGTCCGGGATTAGCTCCTACGAGCAGTACTTC
CASSPSGISSYEQYF
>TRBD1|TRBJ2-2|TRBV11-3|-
TGTGCCAGCAGCCCGAGGGGGCGAAACGGGGAGCTGTTTTTT
CASSPRGRNGELFF
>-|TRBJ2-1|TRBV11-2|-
TGTGCCAGCAGCTTAGAGGGCTCCGAGCAGTTCTTC
CASSLEGSEQFF
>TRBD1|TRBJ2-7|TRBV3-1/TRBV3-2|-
TGTGCCAGCAGCCATTTATCGGACAGGAACGAGCAGTACTTC
CASSHLSDRNEQYF
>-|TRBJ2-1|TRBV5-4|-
TGTGCCAGCAGCTCACTAGAAGGCTCCTACAATGAGCAGTTCTTC
CASSSLEGSYNEQFF
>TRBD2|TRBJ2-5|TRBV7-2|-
TGTGCCAGCAGCCTTAACAGCGGGAAAGAGACCCAGTACTTC
CASSLNSGKETQYF
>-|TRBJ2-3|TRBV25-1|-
TGTGCCAGCAGTTCCGACTCAGATACGCAGTATTTT
CASSSDSDTQYF
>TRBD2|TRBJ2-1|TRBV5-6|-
TGTGCCAGCAGCATACACCCTAGCGGGAGCAAGGATGAGCAGTTCTTC
CASSIHPSGSKDEQFF